Presented here are 20 T cell receptor beta chains from one specimen sequenced in a study of spatial heterogeneity in lung cancer. As for time point: sample taken at primary tumor resection. Tumor, nontumor lung or frozen PBMC supplied whole RNA, sequenced without sorting. TCRdb re-called the 5' RACE reads through MiXCR, storing one row per CDR3 protein. The table shows some 6,900 distinct CDR3 sequences, with nearly 4% occurring only once. The sample was normal lung tissue next to the tumor, taken at surgery. These receptors were collected from a female donor with early-stage non-small cell lung cancer.

Many counts were recorded for this clonotype. Within a library made for alpha chains, this beta chain is off target, and its count is uninformative. CDR3 loop: CASSLAGYDTQYF. CDR3 nucleotides: TGTGCCAGCAGCTTAGCAGGGTATGATACGCAGTATTTT. The chain couples TRBV7-2 to TRBJ2-3; unclear D gene. V was cut by 0 bases and J by 6 bases, with 7 bases left in between. Germline lookup yields CDR1 SGHTA and CDR2 FQGNSA. CDR3 length equals 13 residues. Supplemented by reference TRBV7-2 and TRBJ2-3, the full variable domain reads GAGVSQSPSNKVTEKGKDVELRCDPISGHTALYWYRQSLGQGLEFLIYFQGNSAPDKSGLPSDRFSAERTGGSVSTLTIQRTQQEDSAVYLCASSLAGYDTQYFGPGTRLTVL.

This clonotype was counted many times. This beta chain lies outside the target of a library built for alpha chains; its clone size means little. The chain links TRBV6-2 or TRBV6-3 to TRBJ2-2; a possible D gene is TRBD2 (6 bases). V was pared by 7 bases and J by 5 bases, with 14 bases between. The CDR3 runs 14 residues. Germline V CDR1 and CDR2: MNHEY, SVGEGT. CDR3 protein: CASTFFRGTGELFF. CDR3 bases: TGTGCCAGCACCTTTTTTCGGGGGACCGGGGAGCTGTTTTTT.

By proportion, this clonotype is medium-sized. Being off target in a library aimed at alpha chains, this beta chain has a size of little meaning. The rearrangement uses TRBV27 and TRBJ2-7; possibly TRBD1 for D (6 bases). V was trimmed by 2 bases and J by 6 bases, leaving 14 bases between them. CDR1 is MNHEY and CDR2 is SMNVEV in the germline V gene (reference sequence). The CDR3 spans 14 residues. CDR3 DNA sequence: TGTGCCAGCAGTTTACAGGGGCCTCGGGGCGAGCAGTACTTC. It translates to CASSLQGPRGEQYF.

This clonotype was found a few times. This beta chain came through as a stray read in a library set up for alpha chains, and its size says little. This chain links TRBV24-1 with TRBJ2-5, with D tentatively TRBD1 (6 bases). Trimming took 3 bases from V and 0 from J, leaving 10 bases between them. Germline CDR1 KGHDR, CDR2 SFDVKD. This CDR3 is built from 15 residues. The CDR3 nucleotides are TGTGCCACCAGTGATCCTACAGGGCACCAAGAGACCCAGTACTTC. Translation: CATSDPTGHQETQYF.

This clonotype was counted at least ten times. With the library built for alpha chains, this beta chain is off target and its frequency is not meaningful. This rearrangement joins TRBV7-8 to TRBJ1-2; 9 positions match TRBD1. V lost 8 bases and J lost 8; bases outside the gene matches: 6. The length of the CDR3 is 12 residues. The germline V gene encodes CDR1 SGHVS and CDR2 FQNEAQ. The CDR3 loop is CASAGTGYGYTF. CDR3 in DNA: TGTGCCAGCGCAGGGACAGGGTACGGCTACACCTTC.

This clonotype was seen many times. Since the library was made to target alpha chains, this beta chain is a stray read and its abundance is not meaningful. V gene TRBV5-1 combines with J gene TRBJ1-2; 9 bases match TRBD1. The germline V gene encodes CDR1 SGHRS and CDR2 YFSETQ. The CDR3 totals 15 residues. The V and J ends lost 2 bases and 6 bases, in that order; junction bases with no gene match: 8. The CDR3 region has the DNA TGCGCCAGCAGCTTATTGGGACAGGGTATGGATGGCTACACCTTC. It encodes CASSLLGQGMDGYTF.

This clonotype was detected ten times or more. This beta chain appears as a stray read in a library generated for alpha chains; its size is not informative. V usage is TRBV6-5 and J usage is TRBJ2-3; no clear D gene. V was pared by 2 bases and J by 0 bases, with 9 bases between. Germline V CDR1 and CDR2: MNHEY, SVGAGI. This CDR3 spans 15 amino acids. The DNA for the CDR3 is TGTGCCAGCAGTTACCAGAGCTCTAGCACAGATACGCAGTATTTT. This gives the protein CASSYQSSSTDTQYF.

Notes on this clonotype: This beta chain slipped into a library made for alpha chains as a stray read, so its size is not meaningful. The chain carries TRBV5-5 and TRBJ1-1; TRBD1 might be the D (5 bases). This CDR3 is built from 19 residues. V was pared by 4 bases and J by 0 bases, with 25 bases between. Germline V gene lookup returns CDR1 SGHKS and CDR2 YYEKEE (reference sequence). The CDR3 protein is CASSRGGRTASLMNTEAFF. The CDR3 nucleotides read TGTGCCAGCAGCCGTGGGGGGAGAACGGCTTCCCTAATGAACACTGAAGCTTTCTTT.

By share, this clonotype ranks as medium-sized. A library made for alpha chains picked up this beta chain off target, so its size means little. This chain uses TRBV2 with TRBJ2-7; 13 positions match TRBD2. Germline V gene data show CDR1 as SNHLY and CDR2 as FYNNEI. The CDR3 consists of 15 residues. Germline trimming cut 4 bases from V and 1 base from J; bases unmatched to any gene: 1. Here the CDR3 DNA reads TGTGCCAGCAGTGGACTAGCGGGGGGTTCCTACGAGCAGTACTTC. It codes for CASSGLAGGSYEQYF.

To note about this clonotype: The junction departs from germline at one end; a sequencing error may be responsible. The library was built for alpha chains, so this beta chain is an off-target read and its size means little. The chain couples TRBV6-6 to TRBJ1-3; 7 positions agree with TRBD1. CDR3 length: 12 amino acids. Germline assignment: CDR1 MNHNY and CDR2 SVGAGI (reference sequence). CDR3: CAGTEDRNTVYF. CDR3 in DNA: TGTGCCGGGACAGAAGACCGAAACACCGTATATTTT.

This clonotype occurred many times. This beta chain is off target for a library built for alpha chains, so its abundance means little. The genes are TRBV28 and TRBJ1-3; 9 nucleotides match TRBD1. Losses at the gene ends were 6 bases for V and 8 bases for J; bases not matched to a gene: 14. Germline loops: CDR1 MDHEN, CDR2 SYDVKM. The CDR3 is 16 residues long. Here the CDR3 DNA reads TGTGCCAGCAGCTTTAACCCGAGGGACAGGGAGGACACCATATATTTT. Its translation is CASSFNPRDREDTIYF.

This clonotype was observed at least ten times. Because the library targeted alpha chains, this beta chain is an off-target read whose size means little. This sequence joins TRBV6-5 and TRBJ1-5; TRBD1 aligns across 7 bases. Per germline, CDR1 MNHEY and CDR2 SVGAGI. This CDR3 comprises 15 residues. The J segment lost 1 base and the V segment lost 6 bases, leaving 6 bases of the junction unmatched. The CDR3 nucleotides read TGTGCCAGCAGACTGGGACAGAAGAGCAATCAGCCCCAGCATTTT. This gives the protein CASRLGQKSNQPQHF.

This clonotype was seen repeatedly, ten times or more. This beta chain is a stray read from a library made for alpha chains; its abundance is not meaningful. This chain connects TRBV5-4 to TRBJ2-5, with 11 nucleotides matching TRBD2. The CDR3 is made up of 16 amino acids. Per germline, CDR1 SGHNT and CDR2 YYREEE (reference sequence). V lost 2 bases and J lost 1; bases outside the gene matches: 4. CDR3 protein: CASSLGTSGIQETQYF. The DNA of the CDR3 is TGTGCCAGCAGCTTAGGGACTAGCGGTATCCAAGAGACCCAGTACTTC.

Sample share makes this clonotype medium-sized (0.01 to 0.1%). The size of this beta chain means little, since it is a stray read in a library made for alpha chains. The CDR3 region is CASSNRQGKGDTEAFF. CDR3 bases: TGTGCCAGCAGCAACCGACAGGGCAAGGGAGACACTGAAGCTTTCTTT. The chain joins TRBV11-3 to TRBJ1-1; 7 nucleotides agree with TRBD1. The CDR3 consists of 16 residues. Germline CDR1 and CDR2: SGHNT and YENEEA. V lost 5 bases and J lost 3; bases outside the gene matches: 12.

This clonotype was recorded a few times. Since the library was made to target alpha chains, this beta chain is a stray read and its abundance is not meaningful. V usage is TRBV7-2 and J usage is TRBJ2-5, with a weak D call TRBD2 (5 bases). The V end was cut by 5 bases, the J end by 2 bases, with 9 bases between. CDR1 and CDR2 from the germline V gene are SGHTA and FQGNSA. The CDR3 runs to 13 residues. Here the CDR3 reads CASSPDWQETQYF. The DNA of the CDR3 is TGTGCCAGCAGCCCGGACTGGCAAGAGACCCAGTACTTC.

This clonotype appeared many times. This beta chain lies outside the target of a library built for alpha chains; its clone size means little. The chain is built from TRBV7-9 and TRBJ2-1; D is ambiguous. The V gene's germline CDR1 is SEHNR and CDR2 FQNEAQ (reference sequence). The V end lost 5 bases, the J end lost 4 bases, and 3 bases lay between the germline ends. The CDR3 totals 11 residues. The DNA for the CDR3 is TGTGCCAGCAGCCGTTACAATGAGCAGTTCTTC. Translation: CASSRYNEQFF.

This clonotype is termed medium-sized (0.01 to 0.1%). Little can be read into the size of this beta chain, an off-target read in a library designed for alpha chains. The rearrangement joins TRBV2 to TRBJ2-7; 8 bases map to TRBD1. Germline-derived CDR1 and CDR2 are SNHLY and FYNNEI. The V gene end was trimmed by 7 bases and the J gene end by 0 bases; junction bases not matched to a gene: 5. There are 14 residues in the CDR3. The DNA for the CDR3 is TGTGCCAGCATTCAGGGGGCTGGCTCCTACGAGCAGTACTTC. Residues: CASIQGAGSYEQYF.

This clonotype is large by share. This beta chain appears as a stray read in a library generated for alpha chains; its size is not informative. The chain combines TRBV5-1 with TRBJ1-1; D is uncertain. The CDR3 runs 15 residues. Trimming took off 4 bases at V and 3 bases at J, with 16 bases between the two ends. The V gene's germline CDR1 is SGHRS and CDR2 YFSETQ. The chain's CDR3 is CASSRAGVGDTEAFF. CDR3 bases: TGCGCCAGCAGCCGAGCGGGAGTCGGGGACACTGAAGCTTTCTTT.

By share of the sample, this clonotype is medium-sized. The library was designed around alpha chains, so this beta chain is a stray read whose abundance carries little weight. The J gene is TRBJ1-2, the V gene TRBV10-2; 8 nucleotides match TRBD1. The CDR3 runs 12 residues. Germline CDR1 WSHSY, CDR2 SAAADI. The trim removed 5 bases at V and 6 bases at J, leaving 2 bases unmatched. The DNA for the CDR3 is TGCGCCAGCAGTCAGGGGGCCGATGGCTACACCTTC. Translation: CASSQGADGYTF.

This clonotype has at least ten counts. The library was built for alpha chains, so this beta chain is an off-target read and its size means little. The V gene is TRBV6-2 or TRBV6-3, the J gene TRBJ2-2; D is uncertain. Trimming shortened V by 3 bases and J by 3 bases, and 8 bases separated the two germline ends. The CDR3 has 14 residues. Germline values: CDR1 MNHEY, CDR2 SVGEGT. CDR3 sequence (DNA): TGTGCCAGCAGTTATTTGTCGGACACCGGGGAGCTGTTTTTT. Translation: CASSYLSDTGELFF.